Shown below are 15 T cell receptor beta chains from a single sample sequenced in a study of blood T cell repertoires in COVID-19 (TCRdb year 2020). The library was built by means of the immunoSEQ multiplex PCR assay. TCRdb took over this immuneACCESS table, retaining in-frame rearrangements with V and J assigned. Such tables are incomplete; in checked studies, under half of the missing clones stem from an unresolved V gene, and the remainder is unexplained. In this sample the table shows about 290,000 clones, about nine tenths of which occur a single time. The ten largest clonotypes hold about 1.7% of the sample. What was sequenced was PBMCs or T cells enriched from blood (not recorded which). The source is a woman in her 40s who had recovered from COVID-19.

V and J are TRBV5-5 and TRBJ2-5, with 11 nucleotides matching TRBD2. CDR3 length equals 16 residues. The ends lost 4 bases at V and 5 bases at J; junction bases unmatched: 10. The V gene's germline CDR1 is SGHKS and CDR2 YYEKEE (reference sequence). The CDR3 nucleotides read TGTGCCAGCAGCCTAAATCTAGCGGGGGGCGCCGAGACCCAGTACTTC. Translating it yields CASSLNLAGGAETQYF.

The chain is built from TRBV19 and TRBJ1-6; no firm D call. The CDR3 runs to 14 residues. Germline lookup yields CDR1 LNHDA and CDR2 SQIVND (reference sequence). Trimming took off 5 bases at V and 0 bases at J, with 5 bases between the two ends. CDR3 sequence reads: CASSRSSYNSPLHF. The CDR3 DNA follows: TGTGCCAGTAGTCGGAGCTCCTATAATTCACCCCTCCACTTT.

This sequence joins TRBV7-9 and TRBJ2-3; the match to TRBD1 covers 10 bases. Germline V CDR1 and CDR2: SEHNR, FQNEAQ (reference sequence). V was clipped by 4 bases and J by 12 bases; unmatched bases: 7. The CDR3 runs to 13 residues. This chain's CDR3 is CASSWLDRGQQYF. In DNA form, the CDR3 reads TGTGCCAGCAGCTGGCTCGACAGGGGGCAACAGTATTTT.

The chain has TRBV20-1 and TRBJ2-7; 7 bases are shared with TRBD2. Germline CDR1 is DFQATT and CDR2 is SNEGSKA (reference sequence). Trimming cost V 3 bases and J 4 bases; bases outside gene matches: 9. The CDR3 spans 14 residues. CDR3 bases: TGCAGTGCTAGTGGGGGGGACTACCCTTACGAGCAGTACTTC. Amino acids: CSASGGDYPYEQYF.

V usage is TRBV27 and J usage is TRBJ2-3, with a possible D match to TRBD1 (6 bases). Germline loops: CDR1 MNHEY, CDR2 SMNVEV (reference sequence). The V gene lost 6 bases and the J gene lost 2 bases, with 15 bases spanning the gap. The CDR3 length is 15 residues. The CDR3 is CASSRGQLPTDTQYF. DNA for the CDR3: TGTGCCAGCAGCCGTGGACAGCTCCCCACAGATACGCAGTATTTT.

The chain combines TRBV7-9 with TRBJ1-5; D remains ambiguous. The CDR3 totals 13 residues. V was pared by 5 bases and J by 6 bases, with 11 bases between. In germline, CDR1 is SEHNR, CDR2 FQNEAQ (reference sequence). CDR3 in amino acids: CASSPQIGQPQHF. In nucleotides, the CDR3 is TGTGCCAGCAGCCCACAGATCGGTCAGCCCCAGCATTTT.

The CDR3 DNA reads TGTGCCAGCAGTTACTCTGTTACGGGATGGGGTGGCTACACCTTC. Amino acid sequence: CASSYSVTGWGGYTF. The rearrangement uses TRBV6-5 and TRBJ1-2; D remains ambiguous. The V and J ends lost 0 bases and 7 bases respectively, with 15 bases between them. CDR3 length: 15 amino acids. The germline V gene has CDR1 MNHEY and CDR2 SVGAGI.

J is TRBJ2-5 and V is TRBV18; 7 positions match TRBD2. This CDR3 is built from 15 residues. V dropped 6 bases and J dropped 1; count of bases not matched to a gene: 8. Germline CDR1 KGHSH, CDR2 LQKENI. The DNA of the CDR3 is TGTGCCAGCTCCCCCAGCGGGGTTCTCCAAGAGACCCAGTACTTC. Translated, it gives CASSPSGVLQETQYF.

V and J are TRBV2 and TRBJ2-7, with 10 bases fitting TRBD1. J lost 2 bases, V lost 8 bases, and 9 bases had no gene match. Germline V lookup: CDR1 SNHLY, CDR2 FYNNEI. CDR3 length: 15 residues. The CDR3 loop is CASGLSGTGAYEQYF. CDR3 sequence (DNA): TGTGCCAGCGGTTTGTCCGGGACAGGGGCCTACGAGCAGTACTTC.

V is TRBV6-2 or TRBV6-3 and J is TRBJ2-7, with 9 bases aligning to TRBD2. Germline CDR1 reads MNHEY; CDR2 reads SVGEGT. This CDR3 has 16 residues. V shed 3 bases and J 3 bases; nucleotides not matched to a gene: 9. In DNA form, the CDR3 reads TGTGCCAGCAGTTATTACGGGGTAGCGGGGGTCTACGAGCAGTACTTC. It yields the protein CASSYYGVAGVYEQYF.

V is TRBV29-1 and J is TRBJ2-2; 7 positions agree with TRBD1. The CDR3 is made up of 14 amino acids. In germline, CDR1 is SQVTM, CDR2 ANQGSEA. V was clipped by 6 bases and J by 2 bases; unmatched bases: 6. Written as DNA, the CDR3 is TGCAGCGTCCTGGACAGGAGTAACACCGGGGAGCTGTTTTTT. This codes for CSVLDRSNTGELFF.

This rearrangement joins TRBV14 to TRBJ1-2, with 11 bases that match TRBD1. Germline CDR1 SGHDN, CDR2 FVKESK. Trimming cost V 6 bases and J 10 bases; bases outside gene matches: 10. The CDR3 length is 14 residues. DNA for the CDR3: TGTGCCAGCAGTCGTTCCGGGACAGGGGGAGACTACACCTTC. This gives the protein CASSRSGTGGDYTF. The complete variable domain, with remaining parts taken from reference TRBV14 and TRBJ1-2, reads EAGVTQFPSHSVIEKGQTVTLRCDPISGHDNLYWYRRVMGKEIKFLLHFVKESKQDESGMPNNRFLAERTGGTYSTLKVQPAELEDSGVYFCASSRSGTGGDYTFGSGTRLTVV.

The chain is built from TRBV10-1 and TRBJ2-3; TRBD2 might be the D (5 bases). The V end lost 5 bases, the J end lost 2 bases, and 11 bases lay between the germline ends. The length of the CDR3 is 14 residues. CDR1 and CDR2 from the germline V gene are WNHNN and SYGVQD (reference sequence). The chain's CDR3 is CASSRRESTDTQYF. CDR3 coding DNA: TGCGCCAGCAGTCGAAGGGAGTCCACAGATACGCAGTATTTT.

This clone was seen a few times. This chain connects TRBV7-2 to TRBJ1-2, with no clear D. Looked up from germline, CDR1 is SGHTA and CDR2 is FQGNSA. V lost 5 bases and J 6 bases, leaving 25 bases between the germline ends. This CDR3 comprises 17 residues. CDR3 region: CASSPIWRGSEKNGYTF. In DNA form, the CDR3 reads TGTGCCAGCAGCCCAATATGGCGAGGGTCGGAGAAGAATGGCTACACCTTC. Together with reference TRBV7-2 and TRBJ1-2, the CDR3 gives the full variable domain: GAGVSQSPSNKVTEKGKDVELRCDPISGHTALYWYRQSLGQGLEFLIYFQGNSAPDKSGLPSDRFSAERTGGSVSTLTIQRTQQEDSAVYLCASSPIWRGSEKNGYTFGSGTRLTVV.

The V gene is TRBV6-2 or TRBV6-3, the J gene TRBJ1-1; D is unclear. The CDR3 runs 15 residues. Germline-derived CDR1 and CDR2 are MNHEY and SVGEGT. V lost 0 bases to trimming and J lost 0 bases, with 8 bases between them. CDR3 sequence: CASSYSGRMNTEAFF. DNA of the CDR3: TGTGCCAGCAGTTACTCCGGCAGGATGAACACTGAAGCTTTCTTT.